What follows are 21 T cell receptor beta chains derived from one specimen sequenced in a study of CD8+ T cells in alopecia areata. It was cDNA, reverse transcribed from extracted RNA, that served as the sequencing template. Profiling relied on immunoSEQ multiplex PCR, and the TCRdb table lists in-frame clones only, not all of them. The sample has about 270,000 clones; over 45% are singletons. Treatment specified: oral pan-JAK inhibitor, 5-10 mg twice daily. The sample here was CD4+ T cells sorted from blood, taken at approximately week 51, from a patient treated with tofacitinib. Receptors originate from a human donor with alopecia areata.

The chain uses TRBV30 and TRBJ1-6; TRBD1 might be the D (6 bases). V was cut by 3 bases and J by 7 bases, with 10 bases left in between. The CDR3 runs 13 residues. Per the germline V gene, CDR1 is GTSNPN and CDR2 is SVGIG (reference sequence). The CDR3 DNA reads as TGTGCCTGGAGGGACAGCCACAATTCACCCCTCCACTTT. Translated, it gives CAWRDSHNSPLHF.

The chain carries TRBV14 and TRBJ2-1; D ambiguous. Germline CDR1 SGHDN, CDR2 FVKESK. This CDR3 contains 14 residues. Trimming took off 0 bases at V and 8 bases at J, with 11 bases between the two ends. For the CDR3, the DNA is TGTGCCAGCAGCCAAGAGCTGGGTTTGGATGAGCAGTTCTTC. Amino acid sequence: CASSQELGLDEQFF.

This clone was counted between two and nine times. This chain connects TRBV10-3 to TRBJ1-5; 9 bases fit TRBD1. The germline V gene encodes CDR1 ENHRY and CDR2 SYGVKD. The CDR3 covers 16 residues. Unmatched junction bases numbered 2, after V lost 0 bases and J lost 2 bases. The CDR3 protein is CAISESRTGGNQPQHF. The CDR3 DNA follows: TGTGCCATCAGTGAGTCGAGGACAGGGGGCAATCAGCCCCAGCATTTT.

The chain couples TRBV15 to TRBJ2-5; D gene unclear. The germline V and J ends were trimmed by 0 bases and 2 bases, with 7 bases remaining between them. Germline lookup yields CDR1 LNHNV and CDR2 YYDKDF (reference sequence). The CDR3 is 14 amino acids. CDR3 residues: CATSRDKMQETQYF. CDR3 DNA: TGTGCCACCAGCAGAGATAAGATGCAAGAGACCCAGTACTTC.

This sequence joins TRBV6-6 and TRBJ2-1; 7 bases are a match to TRBD1. Germline trimming cut 4 bases from V and 0 bases from J; bases unmatched to any gene: 6. Germline V gives CDR1 MNHNY, CDR2 SVGAGI (reference sequence). The CDR3 runs 16 residues. For the CDR3, the DNA is TGTGCCAGCAGTTCGCTGGACAGGAGCTCCTACAATGAGCAGTTCTTC. Its protein product is CASSSLDRSSYNEQFF.

This clone was detected only a few times. The chain carries TRBV10-3 and TRBJ1-1; 10 bases line up with TRBD1. The junction had 6 bases not matched to a gene; V was cut back by 5 bases and J by 0 bases. Per the germline V gene, CDR1 is ENHRY and CDR2 is SYGVKD. This CDR3 comprises 16 residues. Here the CDR3 reads CAISKGQGIMNTEAFF. As DNA, the CDR3 is TGTGCCATCAGTAAGGGACAGGGGATCATGAACACTGAAGCTTTCTTT.

The chain has TRBV29-1 and TRBJ2-5; TRBD2 matches 10 bases. CDR3 length equals 16 residues. V shed 7 bases and J 1 base; nucleotides not matched to a gene: 12. Germline assignment: CDR1 SQVTM and CDR2 ANQGSEA. The CDR3 region is CSADGGSGGIQETQYF. The CDR3 DNA reads TGCAGCGCCGACGGAGGTAGCGGGGGGATCCAAGAGACCCAGTACTTC. Combining the CDR3 with reference TRBV29-1 and TRBJ2-5 gives the whole variable domain SAVISQKPSRDICQRGTSLTIQCQVDSQVTMMFWYRQQPGQSLTLIATANQGSEATYESGFVIDKFPISRPNLTFSTLTVSNMSPEDSSIYLCSADGGSGGIQETQYFGPGTRLLVL.

V gene TRBV10-3 combines with J gene TRBJ1-3; D is undetermined. Germline V CDR1 and CDR2: ENHRY, SYGVKD. The ends were cut back, 11 bases at V and 0 bases at J, with 5 bases in the middle. This CDR3 is built from 11 residues. CDR3 amino acids: CAHHSGNTIYF. The CDR3 bases are TGTGCCCACCACTCTGGAAACACCATATATTTT.

CDR3 residues: CASSLAGAQYF. Written as DNA, the CDR3 is TGTGCCAGCAGCCTCGCGGGGGCCCAGTACTTC. The rearrangement links TRBV4-2 to TRBJ2-5; 7 nucleotides line up with TRBD2. The CDR3 is made up of 11 amino acids. Germline V gives CDR1 LGHNA, CDR2 YNFKEQ. V lost 4 bases to trimming and J lost 9 bases; unmatched junction nucleotides: 2.

This clone was found a few times. The gene calls are TRBV5-6 and TRBJ1-1; TRBD1 matches 7 bases. Germline V lookup: CDR1 SGHDT, CDR2 YYEEEE. The CDR3 has 17 amino acids. Losses at the gene ends were 5 bases for V and 1 base for J; bases not matched to a gene: 14. The CDR3 nucleotides read TGTGCCAGCAGTCTGGATCAGGGGGGCGTACGGAACACTGAAGCTTTCTTT. Translated: CASSLDQGGVRNTEAFF. Looking up the rest from reference TRBV5-6 and TRBJ1-1 gives the full variable domain: DAGVTQSPTHLIKTRGQQVTLRCSPKSGHDTVSWYQQALGQGPQFIFQYYEEEERQRGNFPDRFSGHQFPNYSSELNVNALLLGDSALYLCASSLDQGGVRNTEAFFGQGTRLTVV.

This chain links TRBV9 with TRBJ1-3; TRBD1 matches at 7 bases. The CDR3 contains 18 residues. The V segment lost 0 bases and the J segment 0 bases; nucleotides outside the gene matches: 9. Per germline, CDR1 SGDLS and CDR2 YYNGEE. CDR3 nucleotide sequence: TGTGCCAGCAGCGTAGCGGGTCGAGGACAGGCCTCTGGAAACACCATATATTTT. It encodes CASSVAGRGQASGNTIYF.

The DNA for the CDR3 is TGTGCCAGCAGCCGATCCCGGTCTCTTCGGGAGCAGTACTTC. This codes for CASSRSRSLREQYF. The gene calls are TRBV13 and TRBJ2-5; D perhaps matches TRBD2 (6 bases). The CDR3 has 14 residues. CDR1 and CDR2 (germline): PRHDT, FYEKMQ (reference sequence). Trimming removed 5 bases from V and 11 bases from J, with 21 bases in between.

Only a few counts were recorded for this clone. This rearrangement joins TRBV5-1 to TRBJ1-1, with 9 positions matching TRBD1. Trimming removed 4 bases from V and 4 bases from J; junction bases left unmatched: 8. Germline V lookup: CDR1 SGHRS, CDR2 YFSETQ. The CDR3 spans 15 residues. This CDR3 reads CASSTQGAFGTEAFF. DNA for the CDR3: TGCGCCAGCAGCACACAGGGGGCTTTTGGCACTGAAGCTTTCTTT.

This clone was recorded a few times. The V gene is TRBV2, the J gene TRBJ2-2; possibly TRBD1 for D (5 bases). V shed 8 bases and J shed 7 bases, with 14 bases lying between them. Germline V gene lookup returns CDR1 SNHLY and CDR2 FYNNEI. The CDR3 is made up of 13 amino acids. The CDR3 DNA reads as TGTGCCAGCCACTTAAGGGGCGTCGGGGAGCTGTTTTTT. This gives the protein CASHLRGVGELFF.

The gene calls are TRBV7-2 and TRBJ1-1; 8 bases agree with TRBD1. The CDR3 consists of 14 residues. V shed 5 bases, J shed 5 bases, and the junction held 7 bases outside the gene matches. Per germline, CDR1 SGHTA and CDR2 FQGNSA. Here the CDR3 reads CASSIGQGGTEAFF. The DNA for the CDR3 is TGTGCCAGCAGCATCGGACAGGGAGGGACTGAAGCTTTCTTT. Combining the CDR3 with reference TRBV7-2 and TRBJ1-1 gives the whole variable domain GAGVSQSPSNKVTEKGKDVELRCDPISGHTALYWYRQSLGQGLEFLIYFQGNSAPDKSGLPSDRFSAERTGGSVSTLTIQRTQQEDSAVYLCASSIGQGGTEAFFGQGTRLTVV.

J is TRBJ1-2 and V is TRBV25-1, with D hard to call. CDR3 length: 12 amino acids. Germline CDR1 reads MGHDK; CDR2 reads SYGVNS. The V and J ends lost 1 base and 8 bases respectively, with 8 bases between them. CDR3 in amino acids: CASSEWAEGYTF. DNA of the CDR3: TGTGCCAGCAGTGAATGGGCCGAAGGCTACACCTTC.

Details on this clone: At the DNA level, this CDR3 is encoded by other sequences in the same sample as well. V usage is TRBV4-2 and J usage is TRBJ1-3; unclear D gene. V dropped 0 bases and J dropped 6 bases, with 15 bases sitting between them. This CDR3 comprises 16 residues. Germline loops: CDR1 LGHNA, CDR2 YNFKEQ. The CDR3 spells CASSQEGTRSVNTIYF. The CDR3 DNA follows: TGTGCCAGCAGCCAAGAAGGTACAAGGAGCGTAAACACCATATATTTT.

This clone was observed a handful of times. This chain links TRBV5-1 with TRBJ1-1, with 9 nucleotides matching TRBD1. This CDR3 has 15 amino acids. The trim removed 5 bases at V and 1 base at J, leaving 6 bases unmatched. CDR1 is SGHRS and CDR2 is YFSETQ in the germline V gene. The CDR3 DNA is TGCGCCAGCAGTTACCCGGGACAGGGGAACACTGAAGCTTTCTTT. Translation gives CASSYPGQGNTEAFF.

The CDR3 region has the DNA TGTGCCAGCAGCTCGACGGGGGTTTACAATGAGCAGTTCTTC. Translated: CASSSTGVYNEQFF. The V and J genes are TRBV5-4 and TRBJ2-1; D is possibly TRBD2 (6 bases). Trimming removed 3 bases from V and 4 bases from J, with 11 bases in between. From germline, CDR1 is SGHNT and CDR2 YYREEE (reference sequence). There are 14 residues in the CDR3.

The V and J genes are TRBV6-5 and TRBJ1-2; tentatively, D is TRBD1 (6 bases). The CDR3 contains 11 residues. Germline V gene data show CDR1 as MNHEY and CDR2 as SVGAGI. V lost 6 bases to trimming and J lost 7 bases, with 9 bases between them. The CDR3 bases are TGTGCCAGCAGGAACAGGGTTGGCTACACCTTC. Its protein is CASRNRVGYTF.

V is TRBV10-3 and J is TRBJ2-5; perhaps D is TRBD1 or TRBD2 (7 bases each). Trimming cost V 9 bases and J 4 bases, with 21 bases left between them. There are 15 residues in the CDR3. The germline V gene encodes CDR1 ENHRY and CDR2 SYGVKD. The CDR3 DNA is TGTGCCATTGCTCCTTCCGACAGGGAGGGAGAGACCCAGTACTTC. This sequence encodes CAIAPSDREGETQYF.